Below are 12 T cell receptor beta chains sequenced from a single sample in a study of spatial heterogeneity in lung cancer. Time point denoted: blood at routine non-recurrence follow-up after resection. TCRdb reprocessed the 5' RACE reads via MiXCR and lists one record per CDR3 protein. The sample has under 150,000 distinct CDR3 sequences; 10% to 14% are singletons. Sequenced material: PBMCs, taken at follow-up. These receptor sequences come from a female donor with early-stage non-small cell lung cancer.

The chain is built from TRBV7-9 and TRBJ2-6; D is unresolved. Per the germline V gene, CDR1 is SEHNR and CDR2 is FQNEAQ (reference sequence). This CDR3 has 15 residues. V was clipped by 5 bases and J by 2 bases, with 10 bases between them. CDR3 sequence: CASSAPEPGANVLTF. As DNA, the CDR3 is TGTGCCAGCAGCGCCCCAGAACCTGGGGCCAACGTCCTGACTTTC.

The chain carries TRBV5-1 and TRBJ1-3, with D possibly being TRBD1 (5 bases). Germline values: CDR1 SGHRS, CDR2 YFSETQ. Trimming left V 4 bases short and J 1 base short, with 12 bases between. This CDR3 has 15 residues. The CDR3 DNA reads as TGCGCCAGCAGCCTCCGGGCAGGGTCTGGAAACACCATATATTTT. It specifies CASSLRAGSGNTIYF.

This clonotype was seen once. V usage is TRBV5-1 and J usage is TRBJ2-1; 8 bases line up with TRBD2. The CDR3 runs 15 residues. V lost 3 bases and J lost 7; bases outside the gene matches: 9. From germline, CDR1 is SGHRS and CDR2 YFSETQ. As DNA, the CDR3 is TGCGCCAGCAGCTGGCCGGGGACTAGGAAAAATGAGCAGTTCTTC. Protein sequence: CASSWPGTRKNEQFF.

This clonotype came up many times. The chain combines TRBV15 with TRBJ2-1, with D perhaps TRBD2 (6 bases). Trimming cost V 5 bases and J 7 bases, with 12 bases left between them. Germline loops: CDR1 LNHNV, CDR2 YYDKDF (reference sequence). The CDR3 is 13 residues long. In nucleotides, the CDR3 is TGTGCCACCAGCTCGGGACTGACGAATGAGCAGTTCTTC. It yields the protein CATSSGLTNEQFF.

The table lists this clonotype with a count of one. This chain connects TRBV10-3 to TRBJ2-2; D remains ambiguous. V lost 6 bases to trimming and J lost 0 bases, with 23 bases between them. Per germline, CDR1 ENHRY and CDR2 SYGVKD. CDR3 length: 19 residues. CDR3: CAISLPGPGSKTNTGELFF. The CDR3 DNA reads TGTGCCATCAGCCTTCCGGGTCCCGGGTCTAAAACGAACACCGGGGAGCTGTTTTTT.

The rearrangement links TRBV3-1 to TRBJ1-5; 8 bases fit TRBD1. V lost 4 bases to trimming and J lost 7 bases; unmatched junction nucleotides: 3. CDR1 and CDR2 (germline): LGHDT, YNNKEL (reference sequence). CDR3 length: 13 residues. The CDR3 sequence: CASSLGTGQPQHF. Written as DNA, the CDR3 is TGTGCCAGCAGCCTTGGGACAGGCCAGCCCCAGCATTTT.

This clonotype turned up a few times. The chain carries TRBV7-2 and TRBJ1-1; D is unresolved. This CDR3 is 14 amino acids long. From germline, CDR1 is SGHTA and CDR2 FQGNSA. Trimming shortened V by 0 bases and J by 3 bases, and 8 bases separated the two germline ends. CDR3 nucleotides: TGTGCCAGCAGCTTAGCTCCAGGAGACACTGAAGCTTTCTTT. Translated, it gives CASSLAPGDTEAFF.

This clonotype was picked up many times. V and J are TRBV9 and TRBJ2-5; 9 bases are shared with TRBD2. Germline V CDR1 and CDR2: SGDLS, YYNGEE. The CDR3 length is 17 residues. V dropped 3 bases and J dropped 4; count of bases not matched to a gene: 13. The CDR3 loop is CASSAGLATPQGETQYF. The CDR3 region has the DNA TGTGCCAGCAGCGCGGGACTAGCCACCCCCCAGGGAGAGACCCAGTACTTC.

This clonotype turned up a few times. This chain links TRBV6-6 with TRBJ1-4; tentative D call: TRBD1 (6 bases). The CDR3 sequence is 15 residues long. Germline V gene lookup returns CDR1 MNHNY and CDR2 SVGAGI (reference sequence). V was clipped by 6 bases and J by 6 bases, with 17 bases between them. In DNA form, the CDR3 reads TGTGCCAGCAGACAGCTTACGGGACAACATGAAAAACTGTTTTTT. Protein product: CASRQLTGQHEKLFF.

Written as DNA, the CDR3 is TGCAGTGCTAGCAGGAGCGGGAGGTCCTACAATGAGCAGTTCTTC. Protein product: CSASRSGRSYNEQFF. J is TRBJ2-1 and V is TRBV20-1; 9 bases fit TRBD2. The germline CDR1 and CDR2 sequences are DFQATT and SNEGSKA (reference sequence). J lost 1 base, V lost 3 bases, and 4 bases had no gene match. This CDR3 is built from 15 residues.

This clonotype was seen ten or more times. The chain is built from TRBV11-1 and TRBJ2-2; 9 bases match TRBD2. Unmatched junction bases numbered 7, after V lost 6 bases and J lost 5 bases. Germline values: CDR1 SGHAT, CDR2 FQDESV (reference sequence). The CDR3 extends over 15 amino acids. This CDR3 is CASSFSGRFTGELFF. In DNA form, the CDR3 reads TGTGCCAGCAGTTTCAGCGGGAGGTTTACCGGGGAGCTGTTTTTT.

The V gene is TRBV6-2 or TRBV6-3, the J gene TRBJ2-4, with 7 bases matching TRBD1. The CDR3 contains 14 residues. Germline loops: CDR1 MNHEY, CDR2 SVGEGT. The trim removed 6 bases at V and 4 bases at J, leaving 6 bases unmatched. CDR3 loop: CASRDPRGKNIQYF. DNA for the CDR3: TGTGCCAGCAGAGACCCCAGGGGGAAAAACATTCAGTACTTC.